Presented here are 6 T cell receptor beta chains from one specimen sequenced in a study of shared clonotypes between healthy human individuals. TCRdb keeps only in-frame clones here, not all; method: immunoSEQ multiplex PCR. This sample yields around 480,000 clones, of which roughly 79% are seen a single time; around 13% belongs to the top ten. Sequencing was performed on PBMCs. All receptors derive from a woman in her thirties or forties in good health. Some clones in this sample may be carry-over from other donors' samples.

The chain is built from TRBV2 and TRBJ2-7; TRBD2 agrees at 8 bases. Germline-derived CDR1 and CDR2 are SNHLY and FYNNEI. Germline trimming cut 0 bases from V and 5 bases from J; bases unmatched to any gene: 15. The CDR3 runs to 18 residues. The DNA for the CDR3 is TGTGCCAGCAGTGAAGCGCTTCGGGGGGGTCCGCTTTCTGACGAGCAGTACTTC. The encoded protein is CASSEALRGGPLSDEQYF.

The chain links TRBV30 to TRBJ2-1; 9 positions agree with TRBD1. The junction had 7 bases not matched to a gene; V was cut back by 0 bases and J by 1 base. The CDR3 is 17 amino acids. Germline V lookup: CDR1 GTSNPN, CDR2 SVGIG (reference sequence). The DNA for the CDR3 is TGTGCCTGGAGTGTACAGGGGGCGGGGTGGTCCTACAATGAGCAGTTCTTC. Protein sequence: CAWSVQGAGWSYNEQFF.

The table lists this clone with a few counts. This rearrangement joins TRBV6-1 to TRBJ1-1; weak D call: TRBD1 (6 bases). The CDR3 loop spans 14 amino acids. With 1 base removed from V and 1 base from J, the gap between germline ends came to 7 bases. Per the germline V gene, CDR1 is MNHNS and CDR2 is SASEGT. CDR3 sequence (DNA): TGTGCCAGCAGTGAAGAGGGGGAGAACACTGAAGCTTTCTTT. This translates into CASSEEGENTEAFF.

The chain is built from TRBV19 and TRBJ1-3; D not resolved. Trimming pared 3 bases from V and 0 bases from J, leaving 9 bases between. Germline lookup yields CDR1 LNHDA and CDR2 SQIVND (reference sequence). This CDR3 contains 15 residues. The DNA of the CDR3 is TGTGCCAGTAGTATGTGGATGAACTCTGGAAACACCATATATTTT. The encoded protein is CASSMWMNSGNTIYF. The full variable domain, with the rest looked up from reference TRBV19 and TRBJ1-3, is DGGITQSPKYLFRKEGQNVTLSCEQNLNHDAMYWYRQDPGQGLRLIYYSQIVNDFQKGDIAEGYSVSREKKESFPLTVTSAQKNPTAFYLCASSMWMNSGNTIYFGEGSWLTVV.

CDR3 protein: CASSDQGITYEQYF. The CDR3 DNA reads TGTGCCAGCAGTGACCAGGGAATAACCTACGAGCAGTACTTC. The chain uses TRBV2 and TRBJ2-7; the D gene is possibly TRBD1 (5 bases). The length of the CDR3 is 14 residues. The V gene lost 3 bases and the J gene lost 2 bases, with 11 bases spanning the gap. CDR1 and CDR2 from the germline V gene are SNHLY and FYNNEI.

Many counts were recorded for this clone. Other DNA sequences from this sample encode an identical CDR3 as well. This chain links TRBV7-8 with TRBJ2-7; 7 nucleotides agree with TRBD2. The CDR3 loop spans 13 amino acids. CDR1 SGHVS and CDR2 FQNEAQ come from the germline V gene. The V and J ends lost 8 bases and 1 base, in that order; junction bases with no gene match: 5. The CDR3 loop is CASGGLGSYEQYF. The CDR3 nucleotides read TGTGCCAGCGGAGGACTAGGGTCCTACGAGCAGTACTTC.